This T cell receptor beta chain was observed in a study of response to subunit inactivated influenza vaccine. V was clipped by 1 base and J by 4 bases, with 10 bases between them. The CDR3 extends over 15 amino acids. MiXCR was run by TCRdb on the RT-PCR reads, yielding one entry per CDR3 protein. This table holds about 540,000 distinct CDR3 sequences, roughly 25% found once. In addition, the sample was reused for a study of T cells expressing NK-cell markers. That investigation notes: 5'RACE template switching with UMIs produced the TCR beta cDNA. Restricting sorting to alpha-beta TCR T cells was achieved in several experiments by an anti-gamma-delta TCR antibody.

The receptor comes from a man in his fifties who received an inactivated influenza vaccine. Sequences were derived from CD4+ T cells sorted from PBMCs, sampled less than 13 days after vaccination. V and J are TRBV12-3 or TRBV12-4 and TRBJ2-2; D is perhaps TRBD2 (5 bases). The CDR3 reads CASSLVGGLTGELFF. In DNA, the CDR3 is TGTGCCAGCAGTTTAGTGGGCGGACTCACCGGGGAGCTGTTTTTT.